Listed below are T cell receptor beta chains from one sample, sequenced in a study of CD4 and CD8 cells across lung adenocarcinoma regions. One entry per CDR3 protein results from TCRdb running MiXCR on the PCR reads. The table includes under 20,000 distinct CDR3 sequences, more than 45% detected once. Sequenced sample: CD4+ T cells from the margin of a lung tumor. The receptor set was obtained from a male donor with lung adenocarcinoma. The CD4 and CD8 labels of this study may be unreliable. The CDR3 runs from the conserved cysteine through the conserved F or W. D genes are given only for firm matches. Where a row states a size, it is once, few, many or the class of an expanded clone; other rows omit it.

v_gene: TRBV4-1; abundance: NA; j_gene: TRBJ2-4; d_gene: NA; CDR3aa: CASSPTGLRAADTQYF; CDR3nt: TGCGCCAGCAGCCCGACGGGGCTGAGAGCCGCAGACACGCAGTACTTC
v_gene: TRBV6-1; abundance: few; j_gene: TRBJ2-1; d_gene: TRBD1; CDR3aa: CASSGPGTGPNEQFF; CDR3nt: TGTGCCAGCAGTGGCCCCGGGACAGGGCCCAATGAGCAGTTCTTC
v_gene: TRBV28; abundance: many; j_gene: TRBJ2-1; d_gene: TRBD2; CDR3aa: CASSWPSGGRSEQFF; CDR3nt: TGTGCCAGCAGTTGGCCTAGCGGGGGTCGCAGTGAGCAGTTCTTC
v_gene: TRBV27; abundance: NA; j_gene: TRBJ2-7; d_gene: NA; CDR3aa: CASRLRTGDEQYF; CDR3nt: TGTGCCAGCAGGCTGCGTACGGGGGACGAGCAGTACTTC
v_gene: TRBV6-1; abundance: NA; j_gene: TRBJ2-1; d_gene: NA; CDR3aa: CASRFLTASYNEQFF; CDR3nt: TGTGCCAGCAGATTTTTGACGGCCTCCTACAATGAGCAGTTCTTC
v_gene: TRBV6-1; abundance: NA; j_gene: TRBJ2-1; d_gene: TRBD2; CDR3aa: CASSLGLARGEQFF; CDR3nt: TGTGCCAGCAGTCTGGGACTAGCGAGGGGTGAGCAGTTCTTC
v_gene: TRBV12-3/TRBV12-4; abundance: NA; j_gene: TRBJ2-3; d_gene: NA; CDR3aa: CASNFGRADTQYF; CDR3nt: TGTGCCAGCAACTTCGGGCGCGCAGATACGCAGTATTTT
v_gene: TRBV29-1; abundance: NA; j_gene: TRBJ2-1; d_gene: NA; CDR3aa: CSVDINNNEQFF; CDR3nt: TGCAGCGTGGACATAAACAACAATGAGCAGTTCTTC
v_gene: TRBV10-3; abundance: NA; j_gene: TRBJ2-5; d_gene: NA; CDR3aa: CAISEGTGGRVEETQYF; CDR3nt: TGTGCCATCAGTGAGGGGACCGGGGGCCGGGTGGAAGAGACCCAGTACTTC
v_gene: TRBV30; abundance: few; j_gene: TRBJ2-5; d_gene: NA; CDR3aa: CAWPQLLSLLQIPRSLEHAKVHW; CDR3nt: TGTGCCTGGCCTCAACTTCTTTCTTTACTCCAGATTCCTCGGAGCCTTGAACATGCTAAAGTACACTGG
v_gene: TRBV6-5; abundance: many; j_gene: TRBJ2-7; d_gene: TRBD2; CDR3aa: CASSYGSAGDDEQYF; CDR3nt: TGTGCCAGCAGTTACGGGTCGGCGGGAGACGACGAGCAGTACTTC
v_gene: TRBV6-1; abundance: once; j_gene: TRBJ2-7; d_gene: TRBD2; CDR3aa: CASTRTSGGYNEQYF; CDR3nt: TGTGCCAGCACCAGGACTAGCGGGGGGTACAATGAGCAGTACTTC
v_gene: TRBV5-1; abundance: many; j_gene: TRBJ2-2; d_gene: NA; CDR3aa: CASSLGAGVAGELFF; CDR3nt: TGCGCCAGCAGCCTAGGAGCGGGCGTGGCCGGGGAGCTGTTTTTT
v_gene: TRBV7-2; abundance: many; j_gene: TRBJ2-1; d_gene: TRBD2; CDR3aa: CASSLQAGEINEQFF; CDR3nt: TGTGCCAGCAGCTTACAAGCGGGAGAAATCAATGAGCAGTTCTTC
v_gene: TRBV6-5; abundance: large; j_gene: TRBJ2-1; d_gene: TRBD1; CDR3aa: CASSSGTGGNEQFF; CDR3nt: TGTGCCAGCAGTTCCGGGACAGGGGGCAATGAGCAGTTCTTC
v_gene: TRBV20-1; abundance: NA; j_gene: TRBJ2-4; d_gene: NA; CDR3aa: CSASPAVIAKNIQYF; CDR3nt: TGCAGTGCTTCCCCAGCGGTCATAGCCAAAAACATTCAGTACTTC
v_gene: TRBV7-6; abundance: many; j_gene: TRBJ1-5; d_gene: NA; CDR3aa: CASSLDSNQPQHF; CDR3nt: TGTGCCAGCAGCTTAGACAGCAATCAGCCCCAGCATTTT
v_gene: TRBV11-3; abundance: many; j_gene: TRBJ2-5; d_gene: NA; CDR3aa: CASSFRGGTVETQYF; CDR3nt: TGTGCCAGCAGCTTCCGCGGGGGCACTGTAGAGACCCAGTACTTC
v_gene: TRBV28; abundance: NA; j_gene: TRBJ2-5; d_gene: NA; CDR3aa: CASNSIKRSEFETQYF; CDR3nt: TGTGCCAGCAACTCGATAAAACGGTCAGAATTCGAGACCCAGTACTTC
v_gene: TRBV6-4; abundance: few; j_gene: TRBJ2-2; d_gene: TRBD1; CDR3aa: CASSDTDRGIAGELFF; CDR3nt: TGTGCCAGCAGTGACACCGACAGGGGTATCGCCGGGGAGCTGTTTTTT
v_gene: TRBV27; abundance: NA; j_gene: TRBJ2-5; d_gene: NA; CDR3aa: CAGRLGRDSDTQYF; CDR3nt: TGTGCGGGCAGATTGGGCCGAGACTCAGATACCCAGTACTTC